This T cell receptor beta chain is from a study of T-cell memory formation after mild COVID-19. Study-wide background: For the most part, TCR clusters were specific to one donor.

TCRdb independently ran MiXCR on the 5' RACE reads; one entry per CDR3 protein. The sample shows about 340,000 distinct CDR3 sequences, 10% to 15% of them seen only once. This TCR came from a man between 18 and 35 years old who had mild COVID-19 (a few samples of this study predate the infection). Cell type and time point are not known. Sequenced input: PBMCs or a T cell subset sorted from them (not recorded which).

CDR3 sequence reads: CATSARGLAGGNEQFF. CDR3 in DNA: TGTGCCACCAGCGCCCGCGGACTAGCGGGGGGGAATGAGCAGTTCTTC. V gene TRBV15 combines with J gene TRBJ2-1, with 15 bases aligning to TRBD2. This CDR3 comprises 16 residues. CDR1 LNHNV and CDR2 YYDKDF come from the germline V gene (reference sequence). The trim removed 5 bases at V and 7 bases at J, leaving 6 bases unmatched.